This T cell receptor beta chain was profiled in a study of immune characterization of retroperitoneal liposarcoma (dated by TCRdb to between 2019 and 2020). This clonotype showed up just a few times. Its recognized antigen is unknown. Base qualities are not recorded, but no much larger clone differs from it by a single base. The CDR3 covers 14 residues, taking in both the cysteine and the phenylalanine. Only the CDR3 region is kept as DNA, spanning 42 bases read in frame from base 1. Library preparation employed PCR. Sequencing used a NextSeq 500. The public reads were reprocessed in TCRdb via fastp at Q25 and MiXCR, keeping in-frame beta chains. Under each unique CDR3 protein, matching rows form one entry showing the most common genes and DNA. The sample data list 1,600 or so distinct CDR3 sequences, and 40% to 50% of these were observed just once. Of the sample, about a fifth falls within the top ten clones.

The receptor's source is a female donor with retroperitoneal liposarcoma. Sequencing was carried out using tumor tissue. Recombination linked TRBV12-3 or TRBV12-4 to TRBJ2-4; tentative D gene TRBD1, with 7 bases matching. The last part of the DNA fits TRBJ2-7 better; the J call may be wrong. The encoded CDR3 is CASSFQGGYYEQYF. The DNA sequence is as follows: TGTGCCAGCAGTTTCCAGGGGGGTTACTACGAGCAGTACTTC.